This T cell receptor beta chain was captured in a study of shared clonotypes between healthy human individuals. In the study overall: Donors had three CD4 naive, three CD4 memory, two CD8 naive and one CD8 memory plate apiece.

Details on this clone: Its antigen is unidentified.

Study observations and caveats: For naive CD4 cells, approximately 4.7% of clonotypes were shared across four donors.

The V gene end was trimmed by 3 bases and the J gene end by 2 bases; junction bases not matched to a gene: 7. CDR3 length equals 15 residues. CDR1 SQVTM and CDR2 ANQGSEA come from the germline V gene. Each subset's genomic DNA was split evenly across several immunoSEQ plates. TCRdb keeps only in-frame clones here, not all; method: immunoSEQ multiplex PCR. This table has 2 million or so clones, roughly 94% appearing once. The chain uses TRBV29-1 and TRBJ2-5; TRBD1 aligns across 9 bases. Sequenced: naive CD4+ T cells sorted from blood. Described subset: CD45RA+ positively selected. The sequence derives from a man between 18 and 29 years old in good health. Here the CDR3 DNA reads TGCAGCGTTGATCGGGGACAGGGTCGTCAAGAGACCCAGTACTTC. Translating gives CSVDRGQGRQETQYF.